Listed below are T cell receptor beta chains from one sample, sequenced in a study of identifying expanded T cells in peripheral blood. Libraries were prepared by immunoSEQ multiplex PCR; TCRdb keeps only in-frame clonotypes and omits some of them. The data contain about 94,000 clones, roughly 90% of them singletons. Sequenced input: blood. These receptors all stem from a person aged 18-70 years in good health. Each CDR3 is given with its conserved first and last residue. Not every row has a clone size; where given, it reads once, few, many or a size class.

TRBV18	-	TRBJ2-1	CASSPLGPGSSEQFF
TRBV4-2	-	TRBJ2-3	CASSQAAGFTDTQYF
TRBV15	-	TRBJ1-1	CATSTRRSEAFF
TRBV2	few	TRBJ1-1	CASRDAKGQGDTEAFF
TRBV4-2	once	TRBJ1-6	CASSQNMDRGSSSYNSPLHF
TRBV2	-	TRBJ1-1	CASTQKWNTEAFF
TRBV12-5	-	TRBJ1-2	CASGFGDRGGYTF
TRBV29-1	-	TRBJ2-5	CSVGMETQYF
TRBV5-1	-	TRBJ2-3	CASRLATSTDTQYF
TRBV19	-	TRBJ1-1	CASKEQENTEAFF
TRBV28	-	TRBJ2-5	CASTKRGPQETQYF
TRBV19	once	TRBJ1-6	CASSTDSYSPLHF
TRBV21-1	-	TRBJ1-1	CASILPWGDGWTEAFF
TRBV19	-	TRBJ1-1	CASSTRQPFIGSTEAFF
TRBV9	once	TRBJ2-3	CASSTGTSGGSEDTQYF
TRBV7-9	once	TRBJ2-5	CASSLGDRHPGRETQYF
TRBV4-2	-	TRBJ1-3	CASSQDLGGLGNTIYF
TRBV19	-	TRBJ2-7	CASSAGTGHEQYF
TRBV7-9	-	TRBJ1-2	CASSLVTGVKYGYTF
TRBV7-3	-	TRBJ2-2	CASSLMAPGELFF
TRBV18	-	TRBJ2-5	CASSSGLQETQYF
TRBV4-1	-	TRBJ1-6	CASSQEGAGAAPLHF
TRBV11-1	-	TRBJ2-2	CASSLAFQGKNTGELFF
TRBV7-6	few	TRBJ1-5	CASTTGGGGQPQHF
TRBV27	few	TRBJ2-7	CASSSLTGYEQYF
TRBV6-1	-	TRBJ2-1	CASSEIRTGGEQFF
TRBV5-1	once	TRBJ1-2	CASSPRPNTLLGYTF
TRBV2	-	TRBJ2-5	CASSPGTSGGIFQETQYF
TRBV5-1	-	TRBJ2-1	CASSKNKGVADEQFF
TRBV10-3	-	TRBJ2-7	CAISGRVPEGYEQYF
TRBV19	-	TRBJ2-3	CASNQPGQGTDTQYF
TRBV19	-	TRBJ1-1	CASSWGNTEAFF
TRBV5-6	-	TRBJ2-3	CASSQQIGDTQYF
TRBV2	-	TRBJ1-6	CASRGEGWYNSPLHF
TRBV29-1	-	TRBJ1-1	CSVRQGSADTEAFF
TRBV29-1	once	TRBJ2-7	CSVLSSYEQYF
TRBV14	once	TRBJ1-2	CASSLVAGDYGYTF
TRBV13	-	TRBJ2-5	CASSYRTSGYQETQYF
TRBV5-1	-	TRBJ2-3	CASSPGLESDTQYF